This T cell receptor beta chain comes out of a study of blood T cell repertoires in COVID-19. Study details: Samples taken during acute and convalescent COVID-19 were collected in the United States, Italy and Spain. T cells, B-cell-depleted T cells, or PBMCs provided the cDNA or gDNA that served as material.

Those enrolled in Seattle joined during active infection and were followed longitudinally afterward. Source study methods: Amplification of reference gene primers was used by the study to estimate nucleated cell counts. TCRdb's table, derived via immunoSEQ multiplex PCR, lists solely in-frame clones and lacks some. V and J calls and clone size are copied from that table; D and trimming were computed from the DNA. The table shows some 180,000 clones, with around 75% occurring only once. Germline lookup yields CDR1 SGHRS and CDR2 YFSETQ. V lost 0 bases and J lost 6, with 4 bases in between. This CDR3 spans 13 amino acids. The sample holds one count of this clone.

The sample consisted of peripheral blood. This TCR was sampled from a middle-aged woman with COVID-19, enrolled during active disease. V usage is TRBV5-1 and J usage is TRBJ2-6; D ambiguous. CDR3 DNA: TGCGCCAGCAGCTTGGGACAGGCCAACGTCCTGACTTTC. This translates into CASSLGQANVLTF.